The 18 T cell receptor beta chains below were found in one sample sequenced in a study of blood T cell repertoires in COVID-19 (dated by TCRdb to about 2020). The library was made by the immunoSEQ multiplex PCR assay. TCRdb limited this immuneACCESS table to in-frame rearrangements with V and J called. A share of clones is missing; checked studies link under half to unresolved V genes, and the rest is unexplained. This sample is represented by 210,000 or so clones; 90% of them were singletons. About 0.66% of the sample comes from the top ten. Sequencing input: peripheral blood. The receptor set was obtained from a man in his forties or fifties with acute or convalescent COVID-19.

This chain links TRBV6-6 with TRBJ1-1, with 12 nucleotides matching TRBD1. Trimming at V came to 5 bases and at J to 6 bases, leaving 4 bases not matched to a gene. This CDR3 is built from 14 residues. Looked up from germline, CDR1 is MNHNY and CDR2 is SVGAGI (reference sequence). The CDR3 region is CASSAGTGGSEAFF. CDR3 in DNA: TGTGCCAGCAGTGCCGGGACAGGGGGCTCTGAAGCTTTCTTT.

The chain is built from TRBV19 and TRBJ1-1; 8 bases line up with TRBD1. Germline lookup yields CDR1 LNHDA and CDR2 SQIVND (reference sequence). The trim removed 9 bases at V and 0 bases at J, leaving 6 bases unmatched. CDR3 length: 14 residues. In DNA form, the CDR3 reads TGTGCCAGCCGGGACAGGAGATTGAACACTGAAGCTTTCTTT. The encoded protein is CASRDRRLNTEAFF.

This chain joins TRBV7-2 and TRBJ2-7; 7 positions match TRBD2. The CDR3 is 14 amino acids. V lost 5 bases and J lost 3; bases outside the gene matches: 7. Looked up from germline, CDR1 is SGHTA and CDR2 is FQGNSA. CDR3 residues: CASSPEAGNYEQYF. The CDR3 nucleotides are TGTGCCAGCAGCCCCGAAGCGGGGAACTACGAGCAGTACTTC.

The CDR3 reads CASRPTTMNTEAFF. The CDR3 nucleotides read TGTGCCAGCAGACCCACCACAATGAACACTGAAGCTTTCTTT. V usage is TRBV27 and J usage is TRBJ1-1; no firm D call. CDR1 and CDR2 (germline): MNHEY, SMNVEV (reference sequence). Trimming took off 6 bases at V and 0 bases at J, with 11 bases between the two ends. The length of the CDR3 is 14 residues.

This chain joins TRBV10-3 and TRBJ2-5, with 7 nucleotides matching TRBD1. Germline CDR1 and CDR2: ENHRY and SYGVKD. The CDR3 sequence is 14 residues long. The J segment lost 4 bases and the V segment lost 4 bases, leaving 6 bases of the junction unmatched. This CDR3 reads CAISAGQAGETQYF. The CDR3 DNA is TGTGCCATCAGTGCCGGACAGGCGGGAGAGACCCAGTACTTC.

The rearrangement joins TRBV19 to TRBJ1-5; 8 nucleotides align to TRBD1. V shed 3 bases, J shed 4 bases, and the junction held 11 bases outside the gene matches. CDR3 length: 17 residues. The germline V gene has CDR1 LNHDA and CDR2 SQIVND (reference sequence). The CDR3 protein is CASSIDEGQGANQPQHF. CDR3 bases: TGTGCCAGTAGTATTGATGAAGGGCAGGGGGCAAATCAGCCCCAGCATTTT.

The genes are TRBV7-2 and TRBJ2-5, with a tentative D call TRBD2 (7 bases). Per the germline V gene, CDR1 is SGHTA and CDR2 is FQGNSA. Trimming left V 5 bases short and J 6 bases short, with 16 bases between. The CDR3 runs 14 residues. The CDR3 protein is CASSPKPGGQTQYF. Written as DNA, the CDR3 is TGTGCCAGCAGCCCTAAACCGGGGGGCCAGACCCAGTACTTC.

This chain connects TRBV5-1 to TRBJ1-3; D might be TRBD1 (5 bases). Deletions cut 4 bases from V and 1 base from J, with 12 bases between. The germline gives CDR1 SGHRS, CDR2 YFSETQ. The CDR3 is 15 residues long. Here the CDR3 reads CASSLMGGSGNTIYF. Written as DNA, the CDR3 is TGCGCCAGCAGCCTCATGGGGGGATCTGGAAACACCATATATTTT.

The chain carries TRBV15 and TRBJ1-5; 7 bases agree with TRBD1. Unmatched junction bases numbered 7, after V lost 3 bases and J lost 5 bases. CDR1 LNHNV and CDR2 YYDKDF come from the germline V gene (reference sequence). The CDR3 is 15 residues long. The CDR3 coding sequence is TGTGCCACCAGCAGCAAATTGACAGGGCATCAGCCCCAGCATTTT. Residues: CATSSKLTGHQPQHF. Variable domain in full (rest from reference TRBV15 and TRBJ1-5): DAMVIQNPRYQVTQFGKPVTLSCSQTLNHNVMYWYQQKSSQAPKLLFHYYDKDFNNEADTPDNFQSRRPNTSFCFLDIRSPGLGDTAMYLCATSSKLTGHQPQHFGDGTRLSIL.

The chain couples TRBV19 to TRBJ2-2; TRBD1 matches 7 bases. With V trimmed by 9 bases and J by 2 bases, 6 bases remained unmatched. CDR3 length equals 14 residues. CDR1 is LNHDA, CDR2 SQIVND, per germline (reference sequence). The CDR3: CASEGQRNTGELFF. The CDR3 DNA reads as TGTGCCAGCGAGGGACAGCGAAACACCGGGGAGCTGTTTTTT.

The chain is built from TRBV6-5 and TRBJ2-2, with 7 bases aligning to TRBD1. CDR1 and CDR2 from the germline V gene are MNHEY and SVGAGI. This CDR3 is 16 amino acids long. V shed 2 bases and J 7 bases; nucleotides not matched to a gene: 10. In nucleotides, the CDR3 is TGTGCCAGCAGTTACAGAGGGACGAGGGGGCACGGGGAGCTGTTTTTT. Residues: CASSYRGTRGHGELFF.

This clone was recorded only once. This sequence joins TRBV5-4 and TRBJ2-3; 11 bases are shared with TRBD2. Germline lookup yields CDR1 SGHNT and CDR2 YYREEE (reference sequence). The CDR3 consists of 16 residues. With V trimmed by 2 bases and J by 7 bases, 9 bases remained unmatched. CDR3 DNA: TGTGCCAGCAGCTTCCCTACTAGCGGGAGTAAATATACGCAGTATTTT. Protein sequence: CASSFPTSGSKYTQYF.

The chain joins TRBV24-1 to TRBJ2-2; D may be TRBD1 (5 bases). Trimming pared 7 bases from V and 4 bases from J, leaving 6 bases between. The CDR3 sequence is 12 residues long. CDR1 and CDR2 (germline): KGHDR, SFDVKD. Written as DNA, the CDR3 is TGTGCCACCAGGGGGCCCACCGGGGAGCTGTTTTTT. Amino acid sequence: CATRGPTGELFF.

This chain uses TRBV9 with TRBJ2-3; possibly TRBD2 for D (6 bases). This CDR3 has 16 amino acids. Germline assignment: CDR1 SGDLS and CDR2 YYNGEE. V dropped 3 bases and J dropped 0 bases, with 14 bases sitting between them. CDR3 amino acids: CASSGAGRWSTDTQYF. The CDR3 bases are TGTGCCAGCAGCGGTGCCGGGAGATGGAGCACAGATACGCAGTATTTT.

This rearrangement joins TRBV19 to TRBJ2-7; 9 positions match TRBD2. CDR3 length: 15 amino acids. Germline V lookup: CDR1 LNHDA, CDR2 SQIVND (reference sequence). With 6 bases clipped from V and 2 bases from J, the junction kept 8 bases outside the gene matches. CDR3 sequence reads: CASRTSGALTYEQYF. CDR3 sequence (DNA): TGTGCCAGTAGGACTAGCGGAGCCCTCACCTACGAGCAGTACTTC.

The gene calls are TRBV24-1 and TRBJ1-5; 8 bases match TRBD1. The CDR3 is 15 amino acids. From germline, CDR1 is KGHDR and CDR2 SFDVKD. Trimming removed 5 bases from V and 3 bases from J; junction bases left unmatched: 5. The CDR3, as DNA: TGTGCCACCAGTGTAGGACAGGGCCTCAATCAGCCCCAGCATTTT. Translated: CATSVGQGLNQPQHF.

V and J are TRBV3-1 (or the pseudogene TRBV3-2) and TRBJ1-1; possible D gene TRBD1, 5 bases. The CDR3 extends over 15 amino acids. V was cut by 1 base and J by 3 bases, with 12 bases left in between. Germline V lookup: CDR1 LGHDT, CDR2 YNNKEL (reference sequence). In DNA, the CDR3 is TGTGCCAGCAGCCAAGTGGGGGGATTGGACACTGAAGCTTTCTTT. Translating it yields CASSQVGGLDTEAFF.

CDR3 protein: CASSPLRAGGLRSTDTQYF. Here the CDR3 DNA reads TGTGCCAGCTCACCACTAAGAGCAGGGGGACTCAGAAGCACAGATACGCAGTATTTT. The chain links TRBV18 to TRBJ2-3; possible D gene TRBD1, 7 bases. Trimming shortened V by 1 base and J by 0 bases, and 20 bases separated the two germline ends. From germline, CDR1 is KGHSH and CDR2 LQKENI. The CDR3 has 19 residues.